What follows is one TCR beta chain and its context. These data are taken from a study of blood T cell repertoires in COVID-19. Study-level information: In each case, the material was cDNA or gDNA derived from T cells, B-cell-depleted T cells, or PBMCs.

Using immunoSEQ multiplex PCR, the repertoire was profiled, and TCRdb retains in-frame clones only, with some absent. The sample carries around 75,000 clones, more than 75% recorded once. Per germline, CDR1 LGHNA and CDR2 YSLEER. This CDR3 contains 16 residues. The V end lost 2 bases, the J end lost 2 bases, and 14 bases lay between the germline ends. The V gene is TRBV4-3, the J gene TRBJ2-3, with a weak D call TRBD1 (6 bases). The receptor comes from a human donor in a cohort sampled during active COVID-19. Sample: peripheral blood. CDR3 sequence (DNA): TGCGCCAGCAGCCAACGGCCGGGACAAATCACAGATACGCAGTATTTT. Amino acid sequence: CASSQRPGQITDTQYF.